The next 11 T cell receptor beta chains were all read from a single sample in a study of identical twins. MiXCR was run by TCRdb on the 5' RACE reads, yielding one entry per CDR3 protein. Here the sample spans 1.5 million to 2 million distinct CDR3 sequences, about 31% being singletons. The sample consisted of cord blood. The receptors stem from a newborn girl in good health.

The V gene is TRBV25-1, the J gene TRBJ1-2; D is possibly TRBD1 (5 bases). Germline V gene data show CDR1 as MGHDK and CDR2 as SYGVNS. The CDR3 length is 15 residues. Deletions cut 6 bases from V and 8 bases from J, with 22 bases between. The CDR3 region has the DNA TGTGCCAGCAGGGGGGGTGGGACGGATTTTGGAGGCTACACCTTC. Its protein is CASRGGGTDFGGYTF.

This rearrangement joins TRBV25-1 to TRBJ2-3, with D unclear. The V and J ends lost 5 bases and 2 bases respectively, with 11 bases between them. This CDR3 is built from 14 residues. The germline gives CDR1 MGHDK, CDR2 SYGVNS. CDR3 DNA sequence: TGTGCCAGCAGTTCAGAGATCCTCACAGATACGCAGTATTTT. It yields the protein CASSSEILTDTQYF.

This clonotype has more than one count but fewer than ten. This chain connects TRBV12-5 to TRBJ2-3; either TRBD1 or TRBD2 may supply D (5 bases each). Trimming removed 1 base from V and 4 bases from J, with 6 bases in between. The CDR3 runs 13 residues. Germline CDR1 LGHNT, CDR2 FRNRAP. CDR3 residues: CASGLAGPDTQYF. The CDR3, as DNA: TGTGCTAGTGGTTTGGCGGGACCAGATACGCAGTATTTT.

A word on this clonotype: A read error may explain this, as a much larger clone is one base away. CDR3: CATSGQTPDTQYF. CDR3 sequence (DNA): TGTGCCACCAGTGGGCAGACTCCAGATACGCAGTATTTT. The genes are TRBV24-1 and TRBJ2-3; D remains ambiguous. This CDR3 has 13 residues. Trimming cost V 5 bases and J 4 bases, with 9 bases left between them. Germline V gene lookup returns CDR1 KGHDR and CDR2 SFDVKD.

This chain joins TRBV9 and TRBJ2-3, with D possibly being TRBD2 (5 bases). From germline, CDR1 is SGDLS and CDR2 YYNGEE. V lost 4 bases to trimming and J lost 4 bases, with 16 bases between them. CDR3 size: 15 residues. Written as DNA, the CDR3 is TGTGCCAGCAGCTCTGGACTGCCAGGCGCAGATACGCAGTATTTT. It codes for CASSSGLPGADTQYF. Supplemented by reference TRBV9 and TRBJ2-3, the full variable domain reads DSGVTQTPKHLITATGQRVTLRCSPRSGDLSVYWYQQSLDQGLQFLIQYYNGEERAKGNILERFSAQQFPDLHSELNLSSLELGDSALYFCASSSGLPGADTQYFGPGTRLTVL.

This clonotype was seen a few times. The rearrangement uses TRBV5-1 and TRBJ2-4, with D unresolved. Near its end, the DNA agrees better with TRBJ2-7, so the J call may be wrong. The CDR3 extends over 12 amino acids. Germline CDR1 SGHRS, CDR2 YFSETQ. Here the CDR3 reads CASSQNSHEQYF. CDR3 sequence (DNA): TGCGCCAGCAGCCAAAATTCCCACGAGCAGTACTTC.

The chain recombines TRBV5-1 with TRBJ1-1; 9 bases align to TRBD1. The ends lost 0 bases at V and 3 bases at J; junction bases unmatched: 6. Germline V gives CDR1 SGHRS, CDR2 YFSETQ. This CDR3 is built from 16 residues. CDR3 protein: CASSLEVTGGYTEAFF. In DNA form, the CDR3 reads TGCGCCAGCAGCTTGGAAGTGACAGGGGGATACACTGAAGCTTTCTTT.

This clonotype has just one count. This chain links TRBV2 with TRBJ1-5, with D possibly matching TRBD1 (6 bases). Trimming took off 3 bases at V and 6 bases at J, with 9 bases between the two ends. In germline, CDR1 is SNHLY, CDR2 FYNNEI. The CDR3 is 13 amino acids. CDR3: CASSDGGPQPQHF. The CDR3 coding sequence is TGTGCCAGCAGTGATGGGGGGCCTCAGCCCCAGCATTTT.

V and J are TRBV7-9 and TRBJ1-1, with D perhaps TRBD1 (5 bases). This CDR3 contains 15 residues. Trimming cost V 4 bases and J 5 bases, with 17 bases left between them. In germline, CDR1 is SEHNR, CDR2 FQNEAQ (reference sequence). CDR3 DNA: TGTGCCAGCAGCTCTCGGATGACCGGGGGGACTGAAGCTTTCTTT. Its protein is CASSSRMTGGTEAFF.

This clonotype was found a few times. This chain connects TRBV12-3 or TRBV12-4 to TRBJ2-5; 10 nucleotides line up with TRBD2. The CDR3 length is 16 residues. Trimming took 0 bases from V and 5 from J; bases not matched to a gene: 6. The CDR3 here is CASSLAAGGLRETQYF. CDR3 DNA: TGTGCCAGCAGTTTAGCAGCGGGAGGGTTGCGTGAGACCCAGTACTTC.

There are many counts of this clonotype. The rearrangement joins TRBV28 to TRBJ2-5; 9 bases line up with TRBD2. The V gene's germline CDR1 is MDHEN and CDR2 SYDVKM. With V trimmed by 4 bases and J by 3 bases, 3 bases remained unmatched. The CDR3 runs 14 residues. CDR3 DNA sequence: TGTGCCAGCAGTTCCGGGACTAGCAAAGAGACCCAGTACTTC. Translating gives CASSSGTSKETQYF.